This T cell receptor (beta chain) was recovered during a study of control samples from healthy donors and cancer patients (dated by TCRdb to about 2020). As for this clone: Its specific antigen is unknown. Base qualities are not provided; no much larger clone lies one nucleotide away.

Receptor libraries were prepared by the immunoSEQ multiplex PCR assay. In its TCRdb copy, this immuneACCESS table keeps in-frame sequences only and misses some clones. Where compared with another copy, unresolved V genes explain less than half of these, and the others have no known cause. The sample data list under 80,000 clones, and about 80% of these were observed just once. 25% to 30% of the sample comes from the top ten. The germline V gene specifies MNHEY as CDR1 and SVGAGI as CDR2. Counted from cysteine to phenylalanine, this CDR3 has 15 amino acids. Kept here is only the CDR3 DNA, which spans 45 bases and is read in frame from base 1. V is reduced by 0 bases and J by 2 bases, leaving a spacing of 10 bases between them.

The clonotype originates from a man in his fifties or sixties in good health. The V gene is TRBV6-5 and the J gene is TRBJ2-5; D gene: possibly TRBD2, on 5 matching bases. Sequenced: blood. This receptor has the CDR3 CASSYSGGLQETQYF. The sequence in DNA is TGTGCCAGCAGTTACTCGGGCGGGCTGCAAGAGACCCAGTACTTC.